This T cell receptor (beta chain) was sequenced in a study of blood T cell repertoires in COVID-19. Study information: Sites in the United States, Italy and Spain provided acute and convalescent COVID-19 samples. The analysed material was cDNA or gDNA that came from T cells, B-cell-depleted T cells, or PBMCs.

The CDR3 consists of 13 residues. The V gene lost 7 bases and the J gene lost 3 bases, with 13 bases spanning the gap. As processed by the authors: Estimates of nucleated cell counts were drawn from the amplification of reference gene primers. Generated by immunoSEQ multiplex PCR, the TCRdb table keeps only in-frame clones and is missing some. For V, J and clone size, that table is used; D and trimming come from the DNA. The sample contains some 150,000 clones, around four fifths of which appear only once. The chain couples TRBV12-3 or TRBV12-4 to TRBJ2-7, with a weak D call TRBD1 (5 bases). The sequenced sample consisted of peripheral blood. This receptor was taken from a woman older than 75 with acute or convalescent COVID-19. CDR3 protein: CASTEGALYEQYF. The CDR3 nucleotides read TGTGCCAGCACCGAAGGGGCCCTCTACGAGCAGTACTTC.